A selection of T cell receptor beta chains follows, all from one sample in a study of cytomegalovirus exposure and HLA in healthy donors. Measured with immunoSEQ multiplex PCR; TCRdb has only the in-frame clones, and not every one. Of roughly 110,000 clones in the sample, about 78% are singletons; the top ten hold roughly an eighth. The sample was PBMCs. All receptors come from a woman between 40 and 55 years old in good health and CMV-seropositive. Each CDR3 is given with its conserved first and last residue. A D gene is named only where the DNA matches it firmly. Rows give clone size only sometimes, using once, few, many, or a class for an expanded clone.

TRBV5-1	-	TRBD2	TRBJ2-3	TGCGCCAGCAGCTTGGAAGGTAGCGGGGGGAGGGATACGCAGTATTTT	CASSLEGSGGRDTQYF
TRBV5-8	-	TRBD1	TRBJ2-2	TGTGCCAGCAGCGAGACAGGGAGAAGAACCGGGGAGCTGTTTTTT	CASSETGRRTGELFF
TRBV4-1	-	-	TRBJ1-1	TGCGCCAGCAGCCAAGTTTACCAGGGGATGAACACTGAAGCTTTCTTT	CASSQVYQGMNTEAFF
TRBV18	-	-	TRBJ2-3	TGTGCCAGCTCACCACCGGGCGGGTTAGATACGCAGTATTTT	CASSPPGGLDTQYF
TRBV6-5	-	-	TRBJ2-7	TGTGCCAGCAGTTACTCGCAGGGGTCGGGTAGCGAGCAGTACTTC	CASSYSQGSGSEQYF
TRBV5-4	-	-	TRBJ1-4	TGTGCCAGCAGCTTGAGGAGCTCGCGAGAAAAACTGTTTTTT	CASSLRSSREKLFF
TRBV5-1	-	-	TRBJ2-3	TGCGCCAGCAGCTTCGGACAGAGCACAGATACGCAGTATTTT	CASSFGQSTDTQYF
TRBV30	-	TRBD1	TRBJ1-6	TGTGCCTGGAGGGGACAGGGGATAGTTTCACCCCTCCACTTT	CAWRGQGIVSPLHF
TRBV9	once	TRBD1	TRBJ2-7	TGTGCCAGCATGACCGTCAGGGGGCGTATCGGCGAGCAGTACTTC	CASMTVRGRIGEQYF
TRBV4-1	-	TRBD1	TRBJ2-1	TGCGCCAGCAGCCGCCAGGGGGATGAGCAGTTCTTC	CASSRQGDEQFF
TRBV10-1	-	-	TRBJ2-7	TGCGCCAGCAGTGAGTCGACTTTGGGCGAGCAGTACTTC	CASSESTLGEQYF
TRBV7-9	-	TRBD1	TRBJ1-6	TGTGCCAGCAGTTTTTGGAGGGCAGGGGGTACTTCACCCCTCCACTTT	CASSFWRAGGTSPLHF
TRBV9	once	TRBD1	TRBJ1-1	TGTGCCAGCAGCGTGGGTGGAGGGACAGGGGACACTGAAGCTTTCTTT	CASSVGGGTGDTEAFF
TRBV4-1	-	TRBD1	TRBJ1-2	TGCGCCAGCAGCCAAGGAGAGGGACAGGACTATGGCTACACCTTC	CASSQGEGQDYGYTF
TRBV4-1	-	-	TRBJ2-3	TGCGCCAGCAGCCACTTAAAGACTAGTTTCGATACGCAGTATTTT	CASSHLKTSFDTQYF